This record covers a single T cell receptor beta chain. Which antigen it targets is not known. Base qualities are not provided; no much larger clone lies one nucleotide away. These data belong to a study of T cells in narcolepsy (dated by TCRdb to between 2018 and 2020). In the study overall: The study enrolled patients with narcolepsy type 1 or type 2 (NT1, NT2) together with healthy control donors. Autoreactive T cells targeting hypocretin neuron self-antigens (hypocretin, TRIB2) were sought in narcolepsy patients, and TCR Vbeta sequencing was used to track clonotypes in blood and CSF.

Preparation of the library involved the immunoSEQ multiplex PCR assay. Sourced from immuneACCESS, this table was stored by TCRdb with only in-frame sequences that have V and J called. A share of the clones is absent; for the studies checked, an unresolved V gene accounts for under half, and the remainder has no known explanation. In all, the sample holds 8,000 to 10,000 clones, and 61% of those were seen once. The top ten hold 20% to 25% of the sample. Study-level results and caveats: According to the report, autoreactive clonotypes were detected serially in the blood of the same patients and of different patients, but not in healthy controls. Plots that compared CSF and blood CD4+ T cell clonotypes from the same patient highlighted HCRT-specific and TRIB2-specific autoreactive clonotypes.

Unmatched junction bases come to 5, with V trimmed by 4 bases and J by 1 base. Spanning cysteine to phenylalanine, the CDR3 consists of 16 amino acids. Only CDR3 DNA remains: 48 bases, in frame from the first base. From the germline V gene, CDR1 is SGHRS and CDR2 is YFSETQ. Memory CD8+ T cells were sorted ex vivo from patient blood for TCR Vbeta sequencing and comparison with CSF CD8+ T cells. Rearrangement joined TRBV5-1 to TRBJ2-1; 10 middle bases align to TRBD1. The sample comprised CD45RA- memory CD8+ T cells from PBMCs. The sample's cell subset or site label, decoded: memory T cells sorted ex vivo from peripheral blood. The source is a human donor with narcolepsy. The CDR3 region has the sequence CASSPDRGKSYNEQFF. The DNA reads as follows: TGCGCCAGCAGCCCGGACAGGGGGAAGTCCTACAATGAGCAGTTCTTC.